This note documents a single T cell receptor beta chain sequence. Antigen specificity is unknown. The sample originates from a study of T cell clonotyping in hematopoietic cell transplantation. The CDR3 extends over 12 amino acids. V dropped 7 bases and J dropped 8 bases, with 17 bases sitting between them. Germline V gene lookup returns CDR1 SQVTM and CDR2 ANQGSEA. General observations from the study: At the given depth, recipient repertoires were over 95% de novo clonotypes. Recipient TCR diversity dropped after transplant; expanded clonotypes rose from day 30 to 180.

Produced via immunoSEQ multiplex PCR; TCRdb's table is partial and in-frame only. The profile shows roughly 50,000 clones, approximately 84% of them singletons. The time point was: recipient sample about 28 days before transplant, after cytoreduction. This TCR derives from a man aged 60 to 69 with biphenotypic leukemia. Some clones in this sample may be carry-over from other donors' samples. The input for sequencing was peripheral blood mononuclear cells, taken before stem cell transplant. The genes are TRBV29-1 and TRBJ1-1, with D hard to call. CDR3 amino acids: CSAISRRGEAFF. CDR3 coding DNA: TGCAGCGCCATATCCCGCCGGGGAGAAGCTTTCTTT.